A single sample is the source of the 31 T cell receptor beta chains below, sequenced in a study of OX40 agonist ivuxolimab in advanced cancers. Produced via immunoSEQ multiplex PCR; TCRdb's table is partial and in-frame only. This sample has fewer than 95,000 clones, with approximately 90% found just once. The material was CD4+ or CD8+ T cells sorted from blood, obtained in a trial of the OX40 agonist ivuxolimab. These receptors came from an adult with an advanced solid tumor such as melanoma, head and neck, liver or kidney cancer.

This clone has just one count. The chain recombines TRBV9 with TRBJ2-6; no clear D gene. This CDR3 has 16 amino acids. Looked up from germline, CDR1 is SGDLS and CDR2 is YYNGEE. Trimming pared 4 bases from V and 0 bases from J, leaving 11 bases between. CDR3 DNA: TGTGCCAGCAGCCCACACGCTAGCTCTGGGGCCAACGTCCTGACTTTC. Translation gives CASSPHASSGANVLTF.

The V call is TRBV28, the J call TRBJ2-4; D unclear. Per the germline V gene, CDR1 is MDHEN and CDR2 is SYDVKM. With 7 bases removed from V and 1 base from J, the gap between germline ends came to 17 bases. The CDR3 covers 16 residues. The CDR3 sequence is CASTNKGVPAKNIQYF. CDR3 DNA sequence: TGTGCCAGCACCAATAAAGGAGTCCCCGCCAAAAACATTCAGTACTTC.

The chain carries TRBV19 and TRBJ2-5; no clear D gene. Per the germline V gene, CDR1 is LNHDA and CDR2 is SQIVND (reference sequence). The CDR3 consists of 12 residues. Trimming left V 4 bases short and J 0 bases short, with 3 bases between. The CDR3 DNA is TGTGCCAGTAGTAGTAACCAAGAGACCCAGTACTTC. Its translation: CASSSNQETQYF.

V gene TRBV6-4 combines with J gene TRBJ1-5; D remains ambiguous. Germline V gene data show CDR1 as MRHNA and CDR2 as SNTAGT. The CDR3 sequence is 13 residues long. Trimming left V 0 bases short and J 1 base short, with 1 base between. The CDR3 DNA reads TGTGCCAGCAGTGACTCGAGCAATCAGCCCCAGCATTTT. It yields the protein CASSDSSNQPQHF.

The chain employs TRBV19 and TRBJ2-3, with 10 bases aligning to TRBD1. There are 16 residues in the CDR3. V shed 5 bases and J 1 base; nucleotides not matched to a gene: 6. CDR1 LNHDA and CDR2 SQIVND come from the germline V gene (reference sequence). DNA for the CDR3: TGTGCCAGTAGTCTCTCCGGGACAGGGGGCACAGATACGCAGTATTTT. This gives the protein CASSLSGTGGTDTQYF.

The rearrangement joins TRBV5-1 to TRBJ1-1, with D unresolved. The germline CDR1 and CDR2 sequences are SGHRS and YFSETQ. The V gene lost 0 bases and the J gene lost 3 bases, with 9 bases spanning the gap. This CDR3 is built from 14 residues. This CDR3 reads CASSLVAPDTEAFF. CDR3 coding DNA: TGCGCCAGCAGCTTGGTGGCACCCGACACTGAAGCTTTCTTT.

The CDR3 sequence: CASSQGLTSGRSYEQYF. The CDR3 nucleotides are TGTGCCAGCAGCCAAGGTCTGACTAGCGGACGGTCCTACGAGCAGTACTTC. The chain employs TRBV14 and TRBJ2-7; 9 bases align to TRBD2. The CDR3 contains 17 residues. With 1 base clipped from V and 1 base from J, the junction kept 8 bases outside the gene matches. The germline V gene encodes CDR1 SGHDN and CDR2 FVKESK.

The genes are TRBV7-9 and TRBJ1-1; no definite D call. CDR3 size: 15 residues. V lost 3 bases to trimming and J lost 0 bases, with 11 bases between them. Per the germline V gene, CDR1 is SEHNR and CDR2 is FQNEAQ (reference sequence). The CDR3 coding sequence is TGTGCCAGCAGCTTGCCGGTGCTTGTGAACACTGAAGCTTTCTTT. Protein sequence: CASSLPVLVNTEAFF.

V gene TRBV27 combines with J gene TRBJ2-5; D is tentatively TRBD1 or TRBD2 (5 bases each). This CDR3 comprises 15 residues. Trimming removed 5 bases from V and 3 bases from J, with 16 bases in between. Germline V gene sequence: CDR1 MNHEY, CDR2 SMNVEV (reference sequence). The CDR3 bases are TGTGCCAGCAGTGGGACCGGACTGGGTGAAGAGACCCAGTACTTC. It specifies CASSGTGLGEETQYF.

CDR3 protein: CASSRGQYQETQYF. In DNA, the CDR3 is TGTGCCAGCAGCCGGGGACAATACCAAGAGACCCAGTACTTC. This sequence joins TRBV11-3 and TRBJ2-5, with TRBD1 as a possible D gene (6 bases). The CDR3 has 14 amino acids. V dropped 5 bases and J dropped 0 bases, with 10 bases sitting between them. Germline CDR1 and CDR2: SGHNT and YENEEA. Full variable domain (remainder filled in from reference TRBV11-3 and TRBJ2-5): EAGVVQSPRYKIIEKKQPVAFWCNPISGHNTLYWYLQNLGQGPELLIRYENEEAVDDSQLPKDRFSAERLKGVDSTLKIQPAELGDSAVYLCASSRGQYQETQYFGPGTRLLVL.

This chain uses TRBV5-6 with TRBJ2-7; 9 positions match TRBD1. The trim removed 5 bases at V and 6 bases at J, leaving 9 bases unmatched. The CDR3 is 14 residues long. The germline V gene has CDR1 SGHDT and CDR2 YYEEEE. The CDR3 spells CASRSGTGFGEQYF. In DNA, the CDR3 is TGTGCCAGCAGGTCCGGGACAGGGTTTGGCGAGCAGTACTTC.

The gene calls are TRBV7-9 and TRBJ1-1; maybe TRBD1 (5 bases). Trimming removed 5 bases from V and 5 bases from J, with 15 bases in between. The germline CDR1 and CDR2 sequences are SEHNR and FQNEAQ (reference sequence). The CDR3 extends over 14 amino acids. The CDR3 coding sequence is TGTGCCAGCAGCCTTGGACGGGGGAAAACTGAAGCTTTCTTT. Its translation: CASSLGRGKTEAFF. Supplemented by reference TRBV7-9 and TRBJ1-1, the full variable domain reads DTGVSQNPRHKITKRGQNVTFRCDPISEHNRLYWYRQTLGQGPEFLTYFQNEAQLEKSRLLSDRFSAERPKGSFSTLEIQRTEQGDSAMYLCASSLGRGKTEAFFGQGTRLTVV.

The CDR3, as DNA: TGTGCCAGCAGCCCACAGACAGCTGGAAACACCATATATTTT. Residues: CASSPQTAGNTIYF. The chain carries TRBV7-6 and TRBJ1-3; perhaps TRBD1 as D (5 bases). V was pared by 5 bases and J by 2 bases, with 10 bases between. The CDR3 has 14 residues. From germline, CDR1 is SGHVS and CDR2 FNYEAQ.

The chain links TRBV7-3 to TRBJ2-2; a possible D gene is TRBD2 (5 bases). CDR1 and CDR2 from the germline V gene are SGHTA and FQGTGA. The CDR3 is 13 residues long. The V end lost 5 bases, the J end lost 4 bases, and 8 bases lay between the germline ends. The CDR3, as DNA: TGTGCCAGCAGCCCCGGACTCACCGGGGAGCTGTTTTTT. It translates to CASSPGLTGELFF.

The chain is built from TRBV5-1 and TRBJ2-5, with D perhaps TRBD2 (6 bases). CDR3 length: 16 residues. Germline V lookup: CDR1 SGHRS, CDR2 YFSETQ. Trimming took 7 bases from V and 4 from J, leaving 23 bases between them. CDR3 sequence: CASSFLGGEGRETQYF. CDR3 DNA: TGCGCCAGCTCGTTCTTGGGGGGAGAGGGACGAGAGACCCAGTACTTC.

This clone was detected once. This sequence joins TRBV6-5 and TRBJ1-1; 8 bases match TRBD1. CDR3 size: 13 residues. J gave up 1 base and V 7 bases, and 2 bases lay outside the gene matches. Germline V gene lookup returns CDR1 MNHEY and CDR2 SVGAGI. Here the CDR3 reads CASTGTGNTEAFF. CDR3 nucleotide sequence: TGTGCCAGCACTGGGACAGGGAACACTGAAGCTTTCTTT.

For the CDR3, the DNA is TGTGCCAGTAGTATTTCGGTCCTTTCCTACAATGAGCAGTTCTTC. Its protein is CASSISVLSYNEQFF. This chain uses TRBV19 with TRBJ2-1; D is unclear. V was cut by 3 bases and J by 1 base, with 10 bases left in between. Germline V gene lookup returns CDR1 LNHDA and CDR2 SQIVND (reference sequence). The CDR3 totals 15 residues.

The V and J genes are TRBV18 and TRBJ2-1, with D unclear. The CDR3 contains 15 residues. Per germline, CDR1 KGHSH and CDR2 LQKENI. The V gene lost 1 base and the J gene lost 5 bases, with 12 bases spanning the gap. CDR3 bases: TGTGCCAGCTCACCACTTGGCCAGATTCACAATGAGCAGTTCTTC. Translation: CASSPLGQIHNEQFF.

CDR3 amino acids: CASSKGTGYNEQFF. CDR3 in DNA: TGTGCCAGCAGCAAAGGGACAGGGTACAATGAGCAGTTCTTC. V is TRBV7-2 and J is TRBJ2-1; 9 nucleotides align to TRBD1. Trimming took 5 bases from V and 4 from J; bases not matched to a gene: 3. Germline V gene lookup returns CDR1 SGHTA and CDR2 FQGNSA. The CDR3 contains 14 residues.

The rearrangement joins TRBV27 to TRBJ2-2, with D unclear. In germline, CDR1 is MNHEY, CDR2 SMNVEV (reference sequence). The CDR3 runs to 11 residues. The V end was cut by 8 bases, the J end by 6 bases, with 7 bases between. The CDR3 region is CASHSSGELFF. The CDR3 DNA is TGTGCCAGCCATTCGTCCGGGGAGCTGTTTTTT.

This chain connects TRBV7-9 to TRBJ1-2; a possible D gene is TRBD1 (5 bases). The CDR3 sequence is 13 residues long. V lost 10 bases, J lost 8 bases, and 20 bases lay in between. The germline gives CDR1 SEHNR, CDR2 FQNEAQ (reference sequence). CDR3 protein: CATPFRSGDGYTF. DNA for the CDR3: TGTGCCACCCCCTTTAGATCTGGGGACGGCTACACCTTC.

V usage is TRBV6-5 and J usage is TRBJ1-2, with 10 bases aligning to TRBD1. V lost 3 bases and J lost 6; bases outside the gene matches: 4. This CDR3 spans 14 amino acids. Germline lookup yields CDR1 MNHEY and CDR2 SVGAGI. CDR3 amino acids: CASSYAGTGDGYTF. CDR3 in DNA: TGTGCCAGCAGTTATGCAGGGACAGGGGATGGCTACACCTTC.

The DNA of the CDR3 is TGTGCCAGCAGTGAAACTTATAGTCGCACTGAAGCTTTCTTT. This gives the protein CASSETYSRTEAFF. The genes are TRBV25-1 and TRBJ1-1, with unresolved D. The CDR3 consists of 14 residues. The germline V and J ends were trimmed by 2 bases and 4 bases, with 11 bases remaining between them. The V gene's germline CDR1 is MGHDK and CDR2 SYGVNS.

The J gene is TRBJ2-5, the V gene TRBV5-6; 10 bases match TRBD2. The CDR3 totals 16 residues. CDR1 and CDR2 (germline): SGHDT, YYEEEE. The ends lost 4 bases at V and 3 bases at J; junction bases unmatched: 9. The CDR3 DNA sequence: TGTGCCAGCAGCCTCGGGGGACTAGCGAGAAAAGAGACCCAGTACTTC. Translating gives CASSLGGLARKETQYF.

The V call is TRBV7-9, the J call TRBJ2-1, with D perhaps being TRBD1 or TRBD2 (5 bases each). CDR1 SEHNR and CDR2 FQNEAQ come from the germline V gene (reference sequence). This CDR3 contains 15 residues. Trimming removed 5 bases at V and 5 bases at J, with 16 bases between. The CDR3 is CASSPAGTVDNEQFF. The DNA for the CDR3 is TGTGCCAGCAGCCCTGCCGGGACCGTAGACAATGAGCAGTTCTTC.

V gene TRBV19 combines with J gene TRBJ2-7; D assignment may be TRBD1 or TRBD2 (5 bases each). The V gene's germline CDR1 is LNHDA and CDR2 SQIVND (reference sequence). The V end lost 3 bases, the J end lost 2 bases, and 11 bases lay between the germline ends. The CDR3 is 14 residues long. CDR3 protein: CASSIGALAYEQYF. The CDR3 nucleotides read TGTGCCAGTAGTATCGGGGCACTAGCCTACGAGCAGTACTTC. The whole variable domain, remainder taken from reference TRBV19 and TRBJ2-7, is DGGITQSPKYLFRKEGQNVTLSCEQNLNHDAMYWYRQDPGQGLRLIYYSQIVNDFQKGDIAEGYSVSREKKESFPLTVTSAQKNPTAFYLCASSIGALAYEQYFGPGTRLTVT.

The chain employs TRBV15 and TRBJ2-2; TRBD1 matches 9 bases. The CDR3 loop spans 15 amino acids. Germline values: CDR1 LNHNV, CDR2 YYDKDF (reference sequence). V trimming: 5 bases; J trimming: 4 bases; junction bases outside the gene matches: 5. CDR3 loop: CATSSRTGVTGELFF. The CDR3 nucleotides read TGTGCCACCAGCTCCCGGACAGGGGTCACCGGGGAGCTGTTTTTT.

The genes are TRBV27 and TRBJ1-3; D gene unclear. Germline V gene lookup returns CDR1 MNHEY and CDR2 SMNVEV (reference sequence). Trimming removed 3 bases from V and 2 bases from J, with 11 bases in between. The CDR3 totals 15 residues. The CDR3 bases are TGTGCCAGCAGTTTGACCCCGGGAGCTGGAAACACCATATATTTT. Protein: CASSLTPGAGNTIYF.

The chain links TRBV2 to TRBJ2-7; TRBD1 agrees at 7 bases. After removal of 9 bases from V and 5 bases from J, the junction contained 10 bases not matched to a gene. Germline CDR1 and CDR2: SNHLY and FYNNEI. There are 13 residues in the CDR3. The CDR3 loop is CARGETGRHEQYF. Written as DNA, the CDR3 is TGTGCCAGGGGGGAGACAGGGCGACACGAGCAGTACTTC.

The chain is built from TRBV30 and TRBJ2-5, with a tentative D call TRBD1 (6 bases). With the DNA end fitting TRBJ2-7 better, the J assignment may be wrong. The CDR3 length is 13 residues. The germline CDR1 and CDR2 sequences are GTSNPN and SVGIG (reference sequence). The CDR3 spells CAWRLTGTYEQYF. For the CDR3, the DNA is TGTGCCTGGAGATTAACAGGGACCTACGAGCAGTACTTC.

The rearrangement joins TRBV27 to TRBJ1-5, with 7 bases that match TRBD1. The CDR3 spans 18 residues. Germline V gene data show CDR1 as MNHEY and CDR2 as SMNVEV (reference sequence). J gave up 5 bases and V 6 bases, and 19 bases lay outside the gene matches. The CDR3 DNA sequence: TGTGCCAGCAGGCCCGGGGGGGGGACCTACAGGGGTTATCAGCCCCAGCATTTT. This gives the protein CASRPGGGTYRGYQPQHF.